This TCR delta chain was profiled in a study of gamma-delta chains in newborns, infants, children (dated by TCRdb to the late 2010s). A note on the overall study: According to the title of the study, polyclonal expansion of innate gammadelta T cells immediately after birth is driven by microbial exposure. Right after human newborns were born, the researchers looked at the way microbial exposure shaped their populations of innate gammadelta T cells.

Via the germline V gene, CDR1 is GEAIGNYY and CDR2 EKD. Inclusive of the bounding cysteine and phenylalanine, the CDR3 is 20 residues long. Left in the record is the CDR3 DNA by itself, 60 bases read in frame from the first base. The instrument was an Illumina MiSeq. TCRdb reprocessed the public reads with the caller CATT; rows with the same DNA were merged afterwards. This sample holds around 5,000 delta-chain clones; 4% to 5.5% were observed only once. The ten largest clones capture 9.5% to 13% of the sample. Notes on this clone: Its antigen remains undetermined. Its ends do not fully match the called genes, so a read error is possible.

Sequenced: blood. This TCR was recovered from a child who was a newborn, infant or young child, either healthy, febrile or measles-vaccinated (not recorded which). The rearranged segments are TRDV2 and TRDJ3, with 13 middle bases fitting TRDD3. TCRdb gives no J gene; it was assigned here by matching the DNA to germline. The DNA is TGTGCCTGTGACACGGCTACTGGGGGATACGCGTCCTGGGATACCCGACAGATGTTTTTC. This yields the protein CACDTATGGYASWDTRQMFF.